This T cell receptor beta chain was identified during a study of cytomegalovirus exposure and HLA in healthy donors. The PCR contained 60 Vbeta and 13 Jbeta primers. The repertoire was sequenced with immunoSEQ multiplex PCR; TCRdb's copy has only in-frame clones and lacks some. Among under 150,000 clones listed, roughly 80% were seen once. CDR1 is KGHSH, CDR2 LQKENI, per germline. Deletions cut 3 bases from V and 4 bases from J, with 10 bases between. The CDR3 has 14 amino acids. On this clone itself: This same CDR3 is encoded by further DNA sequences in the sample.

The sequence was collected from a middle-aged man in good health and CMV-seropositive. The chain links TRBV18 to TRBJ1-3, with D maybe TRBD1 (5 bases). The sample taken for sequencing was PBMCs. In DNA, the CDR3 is TGTGCCAGCTCACCCCAGGGTGCCGGAAACACCATATATTTT. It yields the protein CASSPQGAGNTIYF.